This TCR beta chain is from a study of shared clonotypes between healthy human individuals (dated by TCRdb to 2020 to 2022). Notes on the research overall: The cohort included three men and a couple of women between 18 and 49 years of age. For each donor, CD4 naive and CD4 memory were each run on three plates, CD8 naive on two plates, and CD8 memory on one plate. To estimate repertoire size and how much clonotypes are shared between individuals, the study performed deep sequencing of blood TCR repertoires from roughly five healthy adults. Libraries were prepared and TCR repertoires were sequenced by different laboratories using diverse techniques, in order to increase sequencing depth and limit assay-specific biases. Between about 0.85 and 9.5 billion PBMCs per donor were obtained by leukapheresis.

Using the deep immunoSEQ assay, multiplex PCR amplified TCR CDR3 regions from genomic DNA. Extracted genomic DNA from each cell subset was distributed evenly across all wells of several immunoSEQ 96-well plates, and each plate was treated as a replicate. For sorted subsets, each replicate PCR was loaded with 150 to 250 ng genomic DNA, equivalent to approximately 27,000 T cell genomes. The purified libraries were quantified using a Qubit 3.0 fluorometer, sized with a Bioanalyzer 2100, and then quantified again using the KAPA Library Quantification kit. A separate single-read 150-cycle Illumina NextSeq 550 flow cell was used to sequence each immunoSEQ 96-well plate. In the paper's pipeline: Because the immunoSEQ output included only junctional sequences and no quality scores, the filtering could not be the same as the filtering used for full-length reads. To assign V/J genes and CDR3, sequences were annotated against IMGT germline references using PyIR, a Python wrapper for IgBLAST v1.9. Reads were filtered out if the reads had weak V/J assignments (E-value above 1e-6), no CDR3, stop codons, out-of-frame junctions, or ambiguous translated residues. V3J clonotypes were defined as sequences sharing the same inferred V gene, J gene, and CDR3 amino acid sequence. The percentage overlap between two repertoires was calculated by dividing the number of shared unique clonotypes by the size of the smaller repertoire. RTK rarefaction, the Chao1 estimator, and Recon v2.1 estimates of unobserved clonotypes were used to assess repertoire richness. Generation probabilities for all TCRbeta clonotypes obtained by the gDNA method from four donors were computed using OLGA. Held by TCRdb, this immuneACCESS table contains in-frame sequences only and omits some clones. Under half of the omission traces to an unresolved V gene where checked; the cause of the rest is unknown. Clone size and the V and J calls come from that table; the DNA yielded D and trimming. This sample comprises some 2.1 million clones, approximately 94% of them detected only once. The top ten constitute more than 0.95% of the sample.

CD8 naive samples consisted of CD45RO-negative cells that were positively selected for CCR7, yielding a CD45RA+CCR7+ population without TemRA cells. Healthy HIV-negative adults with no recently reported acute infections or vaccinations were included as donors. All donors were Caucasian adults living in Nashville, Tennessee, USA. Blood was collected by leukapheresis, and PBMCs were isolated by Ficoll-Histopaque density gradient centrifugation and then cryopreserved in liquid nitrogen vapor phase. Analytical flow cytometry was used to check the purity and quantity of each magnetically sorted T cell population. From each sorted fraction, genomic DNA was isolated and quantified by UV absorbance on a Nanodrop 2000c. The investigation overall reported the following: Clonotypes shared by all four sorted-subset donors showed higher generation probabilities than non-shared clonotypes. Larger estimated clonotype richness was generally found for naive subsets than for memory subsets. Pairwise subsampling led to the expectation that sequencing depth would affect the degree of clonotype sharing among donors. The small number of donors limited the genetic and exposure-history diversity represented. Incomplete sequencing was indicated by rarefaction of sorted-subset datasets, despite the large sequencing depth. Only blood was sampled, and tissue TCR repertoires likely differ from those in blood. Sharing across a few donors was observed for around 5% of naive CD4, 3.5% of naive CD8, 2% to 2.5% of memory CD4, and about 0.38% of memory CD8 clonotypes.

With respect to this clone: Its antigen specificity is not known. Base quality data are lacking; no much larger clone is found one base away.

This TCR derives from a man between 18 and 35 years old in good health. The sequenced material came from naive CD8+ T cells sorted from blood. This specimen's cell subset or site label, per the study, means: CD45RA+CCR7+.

At the DNA level, the sequence is TGTGCCAGCAGCTCCTCGCGCTACACCTTC. Translated, it reads CASSSSRYTF. This chain joins TRBV11-2 to TRBJ1-2; confidence is insufficient to name the D gene. CDR1 and CDR2 were assigned from the germline V gene as SGHAT and FQNNGV. The CDR3 goes from the cysteine to the phenylalanine over 10 residues. CDR3 DNA only is kept here, 30 bases in frame from base 1. V is cut by 4 bases and J by 9 bases, and the space between the germline ends is 6 bases. The entire variable domain, with the stretches around the CDR3 drawn from the reference TRBV11-2 and TRBJ1-2 proteins, is EAGVAQSPRYKIIEKRQSVAFWCNPISGHATLYWYQQILGQGPKLLIQFQNNGVVDDSQLPKDRFSAERLKGVDSTLKIQPAKLEDSAVYLCASSSSRYTFGSGTRLTVV.